The clone carrying this T cell receptor beta chain was seen only once. Per the study methods: Reference gene primer amplification gave estimated nucleated cell counts. Measured with immunoSEQ multiplex PCR; TCRdb has only the in-frame clones, and not every one. That table furnishes V, J and clone size, whereas the DNA furnished D and trimming. The sample has roughly 200,000 clones, around 88% seen once; the top ten hold around 6%. Recruits, aged roughly 18 to 89 years, lived in 24 US areas. Clinical history as reported by participants underpinned cohort assignment. This sample was taken from a study of blood T cell repertoires in COVID-19. J lost 7 bases, V lost 5 bases, and 11 bases had no gene match. This CDR3 is built from 15 residues. Germline assignment: CDR1 MDHEN and CDR2 SYDVKM.

This chain uses TRBV28 with TRBJ2-7, with 10 positions matching TRBD1. Sequences were obtained from PBMCs or T cells enriched from blood (not recorded which). This TCR was recovered from a man between 40 and 49 years old with acute COVID-19. The CDR3 sequence is CASSPRDRGTGEQYF. As DNA, the CDR3 is TGTGCCAGCAGTCCAAGGGACAGGGGCACGGGTGAGCAGTACTTC.